The present T cell receptor (beta chain) was sequenced within a study of blood T cells in healthy people across ages. This clonotype showed up just a few times. The CDR3 consists of 14 residues. The V gene lost 2 bases and the J gene lost 2 bases, with 10 bases spanning the gap. Germline CDR1 MNHEY, CDR2 SVGAGI. Using a J-beta primer mix together with a sample-barcoded 5' primer, a second PCR was run for roughly 7 to 12 cycles. TCRdb re-analysed the 5' RACE reads in MiXCR, keeping a single row per CDR3 protein. The sample contains roughly 1.9 million distinct CDR3 sequences, about two fifths of which appear only once.

V is TRBV6-5 and J is TRBJ2-7; no clear D gene. The source is a human donor in good health. The sequencing sample was made of blood. CDR3 sequence: CASSYMFATYEQYF. DNA for the CDR3: TGTGCCAGCAGTTACATGTTTGCTACCTACGAGCAGTACTTC.